The 8 T cell receptor beta chains below come from one sample, sequenced in a study of blood T cell repertoires in COVID-19. The assay was immunoSEQ multiplex PCR, and TCRdb's table has in-frame clones only and misses some. The table includes under 110,000 clones, about 90% detected once. The sequenced sample consisted of peripheral blood. The receptors were sampled from a man between 50 and 59 years old with acute or convalescent COVID-19.

The DNA for the CDR3 is TGTGCCAGTAGGGTAAACTGGGGCAGCACAGATACGCAGTATTTT. Translated, it gives CASRVNWGSTDTQYF. The chain couples TRBV19 to TRBJ2-3; weak D call: TRBD1 (5 bases). The CDR3 extends over 15 amino acids. CDR1 and CDR2 from the germline V gene are LNHDA and SQIVND (reference sequence). Trimming took off 6 bases at V and 0 bases at J, with 13 bases between the two ends. The complete variable domain, with remaining parts taken from reference TRBV19 and TRBJ2-3, reads DGGITQSPKYLFRKEGQNVTLSCEQNLNHDAMYWYRQDPGQGLRLIYYSQIVNDFQKGDIAEGYSVSREKKESFPLTVTSAQKNPTAFYLCASRVNWGSTDTQYFGPGTRLTVL.

The rearrangement links TRBV9 to TRBJ2-3; D gene uncertain. Trimming cost V 0 bases and J 2 bases, with 19 bases left between them. The germline V gene has CDR1 SGDLS and CDR2 YYNGEE. The CDR3 contains 18 residues. The DNA of the CDR3 is TGTGCCAGCAGCGTAGGGGCCTCCCATGAATTATTCACAGATACGCAGTATTTT. Protein product: CASSVGASHELFTDTQYF.

As regards this clone: A read error may produce the germline difference seen at one junction end. The chain recombines TRBV18 with TRBJ1-2; D perhaps matches TRBD1 (6 bases). Germline assignment: CDR1 KGHSH and CDR2 LQKENI. The CDR3 is made up of 17 amino acids. The chain's CDR3 is CASSPPQGRGSTNPLDF. CDR3 DNA: TGTGCCAGCTCACCACCTCAGGGGCGCGGGTCTACTAATCCTCTTGACTTC.

The genes are TRBV7-2 and TRBJ1-3; 9 bases line up with TRBD1. CDR1 and CDR2 (germline): SGHTA, FQGNSA. This CDR3 has 17 residues. V shed 5 bases and J 0 bases; nucleotides not matched to a gene: 8. The CDR3 nucleotides are TGTGCCAGCAGCCTCGGGACAGGGTCTAGCTCTGGAAACACCATATATTTT. Translation gives CASSLGTGSSSGNTIYF. Full variable domain (outside the CDR3, taken from reference TRBV7-2 and TRBJ1-3): GAGVSQSPSNKVTEKGKDVELRCDPISGHTALYWYRQSLGQGLEFLIYFQGNSAPDKSGLPSDRFSAERTGGSVSTLTIQRTQQEDSAVYLCASSLGTGSSSGNTIYFGEGSWLTVV.

This chain connects TRBV5-1 to TRBJ1-2; D unclear. The V and J ends lost 3 bases and 8 bases respectively, with 11 bases between them. Germline lookup yields CDR1 SGHRS and CDR2 YFSETQ. The CDR3 runs to 12 residues. The CDR3 is CASSYEARGYTF. CDR3 DNA sequence: TGCGCCAGCAGCTACGAAGCAAGAGGCTACACCTTC.

The rearrangement uses TRBV14 and TRBJ2-5; D is perhaps TRBD2 (5 bases). Trimming removed 1 base from V and 4 bases from J, with 13 bases in between. There are 15 residues in the CDR3. Germline assignment: CDR1 SGHDN and CDR2 FVKESK. CDR3 DNA sequence: TGTGCCAGCAGCCAAGCTGAGGGTTGGGGAGAGACCCAGTACTTC. Residues: CASSQAEGWGETQYF. Full variable domain (rest looked up from reference TRBV14 and TRBJ2-5): EAGVTQFPSHSVIEKGQTVTLRCDPISGHDNLYWYRRVMGKEIKFLLHFVKESKQDESGMPNNRFLAERTGGTYSTLKVQPAELEDSGVYFCASSQAEGWGETQYFGPGTRLLVL.

The gene calls are TRBV3-1 (or the pseudogene TRBV3-2) and TRBJ2-1, with D hard to call. Trimming took off 3 bases at V and 1 base at J, with 10 bases between the two ends. This CDR3 comprises 15 residues. Germline V gene lookup returns CDR1 LGHDT and CDR2 YNNKEL (reference sequence). The CDR3 region is CASSQGAVSYNEQFF. As DNA, the CDR3 is TGTGCCAGCAGCCAGGGCGCCGTGTCCTACAATGAGCAGTTCTTC.

The chain joins TRBV19 to TRBJ1-5; 8 bases align to TRBD1. CDR1 LNHDA and CDR2 SQIVND come from the germline V gene (reference sequence). This CDR3 comprises 17 residues. V was clipped by 5 bases and J by 6 bases; unmatched bases: 15. CDR3 sequence: CASSLQGVSVVGQPQHF. The CDR3 DNA reads as TGTGCCAGTAGTTTACAGGGGGTAAGCGTTGTGGGTCAGCCCCAGCATTTT.